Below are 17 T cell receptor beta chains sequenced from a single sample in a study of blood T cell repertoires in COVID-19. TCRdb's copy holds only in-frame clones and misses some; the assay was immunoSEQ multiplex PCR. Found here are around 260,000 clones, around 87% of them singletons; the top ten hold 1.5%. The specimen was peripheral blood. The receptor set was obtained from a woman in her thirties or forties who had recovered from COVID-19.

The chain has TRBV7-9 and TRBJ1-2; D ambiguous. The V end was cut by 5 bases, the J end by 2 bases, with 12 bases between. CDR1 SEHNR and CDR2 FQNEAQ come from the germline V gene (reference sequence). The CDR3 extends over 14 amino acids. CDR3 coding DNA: TGTGCCAGCAGCCTAGGAGAGGCAAACTATGGCTACACCTTC. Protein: CASSLGEANYGYTF.

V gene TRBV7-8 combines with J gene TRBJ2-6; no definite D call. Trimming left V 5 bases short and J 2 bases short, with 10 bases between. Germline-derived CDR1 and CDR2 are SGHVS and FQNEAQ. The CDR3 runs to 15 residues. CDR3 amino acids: CASSPGWAGANVLTF. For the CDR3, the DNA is TGTGCCAGCAGCCCCGGGTGGGCTGGGGCCAACGTCCTGACTTTC.

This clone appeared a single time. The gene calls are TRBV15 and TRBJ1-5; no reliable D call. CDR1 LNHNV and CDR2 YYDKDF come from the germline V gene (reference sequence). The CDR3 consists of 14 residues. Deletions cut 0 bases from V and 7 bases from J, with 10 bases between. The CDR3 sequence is CATSRDRGIQPQHF. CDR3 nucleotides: TGTGCCACCAGCAGAGATCGGGGAATCCAGCCCCAGCATTTT.

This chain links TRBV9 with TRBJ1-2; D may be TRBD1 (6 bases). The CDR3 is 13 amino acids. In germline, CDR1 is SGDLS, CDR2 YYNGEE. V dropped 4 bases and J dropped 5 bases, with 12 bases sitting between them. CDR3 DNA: TGTGCCAGCAGCCGGGACATCGGATATGGCTACACCTTC. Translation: CASSRDIGYGYTF.

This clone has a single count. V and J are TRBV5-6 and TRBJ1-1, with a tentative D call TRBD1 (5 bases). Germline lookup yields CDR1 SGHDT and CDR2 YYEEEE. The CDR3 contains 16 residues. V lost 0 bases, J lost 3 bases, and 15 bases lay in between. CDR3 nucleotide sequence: TGTGCCAGCAGCTTGGCCGTGGAGGGGTGGTACACTGAAGCTTTCTTT. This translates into CASSLAVEGWYTEAFF.

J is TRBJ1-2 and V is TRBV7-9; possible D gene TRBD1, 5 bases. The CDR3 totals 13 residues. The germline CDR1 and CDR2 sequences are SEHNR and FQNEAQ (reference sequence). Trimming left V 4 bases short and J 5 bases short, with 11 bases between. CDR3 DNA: TGTGCCAGCAGCTCAAGGGCAGGGTATGGCTACACCTTC. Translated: CASSSRAGYGYTF.

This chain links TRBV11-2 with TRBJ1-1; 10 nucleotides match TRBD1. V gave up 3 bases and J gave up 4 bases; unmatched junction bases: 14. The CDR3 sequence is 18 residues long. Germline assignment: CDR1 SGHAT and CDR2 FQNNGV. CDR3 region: CASSLPGQGTIRSTEAFF. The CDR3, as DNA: TGTGCCAGCAGCTTGCCGGGACAGGGGACAATAAGGAGCACTGAAGCTTTCTTT.

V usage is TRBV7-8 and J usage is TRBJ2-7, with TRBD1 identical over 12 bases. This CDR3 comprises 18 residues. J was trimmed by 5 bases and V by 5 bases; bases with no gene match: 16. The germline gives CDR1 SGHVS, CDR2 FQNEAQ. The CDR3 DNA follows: TGTGCCAGCAGCCTTCTTACGGGACAGGGGGCATCAAGGCACGAGCAGTACTTC. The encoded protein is CASSLLTGQGASRHEQYF. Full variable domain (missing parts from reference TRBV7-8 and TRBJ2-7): GAGVSQSPRYKVAKRGQDVALRCDPISGHVSLFWYQQALGQGPEFLTYFQNEAQLDKSGLPSDRFFAERPEGSVSTLKIQRTQQEDSAVYLCASSLLTGQGASRHEQYFGPGTRLTVT.

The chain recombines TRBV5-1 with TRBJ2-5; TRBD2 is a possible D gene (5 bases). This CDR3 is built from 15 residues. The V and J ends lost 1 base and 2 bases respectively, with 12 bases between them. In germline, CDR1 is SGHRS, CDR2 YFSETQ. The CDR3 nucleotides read TGCGCCAGCAGCTTGACGGGAACCGTACAAGAGACCCAGTACTTC. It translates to CASSLTGTVQETQYF.

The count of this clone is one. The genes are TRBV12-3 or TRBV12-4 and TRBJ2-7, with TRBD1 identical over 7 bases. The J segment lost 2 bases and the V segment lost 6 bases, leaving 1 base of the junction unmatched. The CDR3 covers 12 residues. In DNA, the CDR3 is TGTGCCAGCAGGCAGGGGGCCTACGAGCAGTACTTC. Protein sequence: CASRQGAYEQYF.

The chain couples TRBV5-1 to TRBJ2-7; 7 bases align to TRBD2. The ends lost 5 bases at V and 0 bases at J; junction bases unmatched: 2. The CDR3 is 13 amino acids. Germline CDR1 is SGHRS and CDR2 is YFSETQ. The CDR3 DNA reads TGCGCCAGCAGGGGCGGGAGCTCCTACGAGCAGTACTTC. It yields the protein CASRGGSSYEQYF.

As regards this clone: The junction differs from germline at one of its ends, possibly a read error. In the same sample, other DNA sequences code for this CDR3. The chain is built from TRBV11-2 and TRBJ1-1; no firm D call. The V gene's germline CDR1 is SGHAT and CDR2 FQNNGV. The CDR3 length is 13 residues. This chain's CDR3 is CASSLERGTEAFF. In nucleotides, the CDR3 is TGTGCCAGCAGCCTAGAACGAGGTACTGAAGCTTTCTTT. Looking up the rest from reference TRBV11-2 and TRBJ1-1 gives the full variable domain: EAGVAQSPRYKIIEKRQSVAFWCNPISGHATLYWYQQILGQGPKLLIQFQNNGVVDDSQLPKDRFSAERLKGVDSTLKIQPAKLEDSAVYLCASSLERGTEAFFGQGTRLTVV.

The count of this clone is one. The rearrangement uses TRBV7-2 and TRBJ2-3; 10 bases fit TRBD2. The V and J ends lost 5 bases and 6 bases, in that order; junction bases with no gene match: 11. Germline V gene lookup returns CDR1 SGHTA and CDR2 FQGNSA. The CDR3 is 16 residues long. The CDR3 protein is CASSITSGEGGDTQYF. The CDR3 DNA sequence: TGTGCCAGCAGCATTACTAGCGGGGAGGGTGGGGATACGCAGTATTTT.

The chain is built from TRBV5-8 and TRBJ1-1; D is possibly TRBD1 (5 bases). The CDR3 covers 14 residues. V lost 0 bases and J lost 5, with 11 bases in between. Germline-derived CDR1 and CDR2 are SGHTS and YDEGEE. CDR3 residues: CASSLAGGSTEAFF. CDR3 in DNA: TGTGCCAGCAGCTTGGCGGGGGGGAGTACTGAAGCTTTCTTT.

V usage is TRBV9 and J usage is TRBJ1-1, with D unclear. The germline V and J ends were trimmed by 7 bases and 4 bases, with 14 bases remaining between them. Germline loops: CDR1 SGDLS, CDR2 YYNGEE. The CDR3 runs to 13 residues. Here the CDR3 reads CASARGPATEAFF. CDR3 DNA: TGTGCCAGCGCCCGAGGCCCCGCCACTGAAGCTTTCTTT.

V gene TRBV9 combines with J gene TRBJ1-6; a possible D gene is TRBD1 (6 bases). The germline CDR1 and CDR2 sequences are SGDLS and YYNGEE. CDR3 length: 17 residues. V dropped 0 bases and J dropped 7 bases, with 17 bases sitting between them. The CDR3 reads CASSVALGGPRNSPLHF. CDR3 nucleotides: TGTGCCAGCAGCGTAGCTCTGGGGGGGCCTCGGAATTCACCCCTCCACTTT.

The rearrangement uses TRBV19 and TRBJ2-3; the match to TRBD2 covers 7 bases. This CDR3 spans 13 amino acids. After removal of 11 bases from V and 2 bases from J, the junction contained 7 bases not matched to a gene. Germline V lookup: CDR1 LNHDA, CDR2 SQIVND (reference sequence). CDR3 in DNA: TGTGCCGTAGCCGGACTAGACACAGATACGCAGTATTTT. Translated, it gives CAVAGLDTDTQYF.